The 19 T cell receptor beta chains in this list originate from one sample, sequenced in a study of blood T cell repertoires in COVID-19. Sequencing was performed with immunoSEQ multiplex PCR; in TCRdb, only in-frame clones are kept and a portion is missing. The data show 140,000 or so clones, 85% to 90% seen once. Material: peripheral blood. All receptors derive from a woman older than 75 with acute or convalescent COVID-19.

The V and J genes are TRBV18 and TRBJ1-2; 10 positions match TRBD1. Trimming cost V 6 bases and J 5 bases; bases outside gene matches: 9. Germline loops: CDR1 KGHSH, CDR2 LQKENI. The CDR3 has 15 residues. The CDR3 bases are TGTGCCAGCTCTCCGGGGACAGGGGTGTCGTATGGCTACACCTTC. Protein sequence: CASSPGTGVSYGYTF.

This rearrangement joins TRBV11-2 to TRBJ2-3; D is unclear. Trimming took 2 bases from V and 1 from J, leaving 4 bases between them. This CDR3 region has 13 residues. Germline V CDR1 and CDR2: SGHAT, FQNNGV. CDR3: CASSLTGTDTQYF. The CDR3 region has the DNA TGTGCCAGCAGCTTAACAGGCACAGATACGCAGTATTTT.

This chain connects TRBV6-6 to TRBJ2-3, with D maybe TRBD1 (6 bases). V dropped 3 bases and J dropped 5 bases, with 18 bases sitting between them. This CDR3 has 16 amino acids. Germline CDR1 MNHNY, CDR2 SVGAGI (reference sequence). The CDR3 sequence: CASSYPTGTVGDTQYF. The CDR3 DNA sequence: TGTGCCAGCAGTTATCCTACAGGGACGGTTGGAGATACGCAGTATTTT.

This clone was detected only once. This chain connects TRBV5-1 to TRBJ1-1, with 8 bases matching TRBD1. V shed 2 bases, J shed 2 bases, and the junction held 5 bases outside the gene matches. Looked up from germline, CDR1 is SGHRS and CDR2 is YFSETQ. The CDR3 length is 15 residues. CDR3 in DNA: TGCGCCAGCAGCTTATATCAGGGGGCCAACACTGAAGCTTTCTTT. Protein: CASSLYQGANTEAFF.

The CDR3 is CASSPTGWGYEQYF. In DNA, the CDR3 is TGTGCCAGCTCACCAACAGGCTGGGGCTACGAGCAGTACTTC. J is TRBJ2-7 and V is TRBV18; TRBD1 is a possible D gene (5 bases). The V gene lost 2 bases and the J gene lost 3 bases, with 11 bases spanning the gap. The length of the CDR3 is 14 residues. CDR1 and CDR2 (germline): KGHSH, LQKENI.

This sequence joins TRBV15 and TRBJ1-2; 7 positions agree with TRBD1. In germline, CDR1 is LNHNV, CDR2 YYDKDF (reference sequence). Trimming took 5 bases from V and 8 from J; bases not matched to a gene: 8. This CDR3 has 13 residues. CDR3 in DNA: TGTGCCACCAGCTGGGCGACAGGGCGAGGCTACACCTTC. It specifies CATSWATGRGYTF.

V gene TRBV5-1 combines with J gene TRBJ1-1, with 9 nucleotides matching TRBD1. The germline V gene has CDR1 SGHRS and CDR2 YFSETQ. The CDR3 extends over 16 amino acids. The J segment lost 4 bases and the V segment lost 0 bases, leaving 7 bases of the junction unmatched. The CDR3 coding sequence is TGCGCCAGCAGCTTGGGGGACAGGGATGGGAGCACTGAAGCTTTCTTT. Its protein is CASSLGDRDGSTEAFF.

V usage is TRBV4-1 and J usage is TRBJ2-6; D gene ambiguous. Trimming stripped 5 bases from V and 0 bases from J, with 11 bases between. Germline-derived CDR1 and CDR2 are MGHRA and YSYEKL. This CDR3 is 16 amino acids long. The CDR3: CASSTPASSGANVLTF. CDR3 nucleotide sequence: TGCGCCAGCAGCACGCCCGCTAGCTCTGGGGCCAACGTCCTGACTTTC.

This clone has only a few counts. V usage is TRBV19 and J usage is TRBJ1-4; 7 bases align to TRBD1. This CDR3 is 15 amino acids long. The ends lost 4 bases at V and 7 bases at J; junction bases unmatched: 9. Germline V gene sequence: CDR1 LNHDA, CDR2 SQIVND (reference sequence). The CDR3 loop reads CASSTRQGGAEKLFF. In nucleotides, the CDR3 is TGTGCCAGTAGTACGAGACAGGGTGGAGCTGAAAAACTGTTTTTT.

The V gene is TRBV7-2, the J gene TRBJ2-3; 8 nucleotides align to TRBD2. Germline CDR1 is SGHTA and CDR2 is FQGNSA. There are 17 residues in the CDR3. V trimming: 5 bases; J trimming: 3 bases; junction bases outside the gene matches: 13. CDR3 residues: CASSPTARRGGTDTQYF. DNA for the CDR3: TGTGCCAGCAGCCCCACCGCCCGTCGGGGGGGTACAGATACGCAGTATTTT.

The chain is built from TRBV29-1 and TRBJ1-1; possibly TRBD1 for D (5 bases). Per germline, CDR1 SQVTM and CDR2 ANQGSEA. The CDR3 covers 13 residues. Trimming took 7 bases from V and 0 from J, leaving 12 bases between them. The CDR3 nucleotides are TGCAGCGCCGAGCCACAGGTGAACACTGAAGCTTTCTTT. As protein: CSAEPQVNTEAFF.

This chain connects TRBV6-5 to TRBJ2-2; unclear D gene. With 6 bases removed from V and 6 bases from J, the gap between germline ends came to 11 bases. The CDR3 runs 13 residues. Germline assignment: CDR1 MNHEY and CDR2 SVGAGI. The CDR3 DNA sequence: TGTGCCAGCAGAAACCACAGAGCCGGGGAGCTGTTTTTT. Translation gives CASRNHRAGELFF.

The rearrangement joins TRBV30 to TRBJ1-2; no clear D gene. The CDR3 consists of 11 residues. Trimming left V 2 bases short and J 8 bases short, with 9 bases between. Per germline, CDR1 GTSNPN and CDR2 SVGIG (reference sequence). CDR3: CAWSPLIGYTF. The CDR3 DNA reads as TGTGCCTGGAGTCCCCTAATCGGCTACACCTTC.

The chain carries TRBV6-1 and TRBJ1-3; 7 positions match TRBD1. V dropped 2 bases and J dropped 4; count of bases not matched to a gene: 14. CDR1 is MNHNS, CDR2 SASEGT, per germline. The CDR3 has 18 amino acids. CDR3: CASSEFQGGPIAGNTIYF. The CDR3, as DNA: TGTGCCAGCAGTGAATTCCAGGGGGGTCCTATCGCCGGAAACACCATATATTTT.

The CDR3 is CASSPRAVILQETQYF. The CDR3, as DNA: TGTGCCAGCTCACCACGGGCAGTAATCCTCCAAGAGACCCAGTACTTC. The chain has TRBV18 and TRBJ2-5; D call uncertain. With 1 base removed from V and 1 base from J, the gap between germline ends came to 13 bases. This CDR3 comprises 16 residues. Germline assignment: CDR1 KGHSH and CDR2 LQKENI.

This chain links TRBV5-1 with TRBJ1-2; 9 bases agree with TRBD1. Germline V gene sequence: CDR1 SGHRS, CDR2 YFSETQ. This CDR3 is 15 amino acids long. J gave up 2 bases and V 4 bases, and 6 bases lay outside the gene matches. The CDR3 DNA reads TGCGCCAGCAGCCCCTGGACAGGGGCAAACTATGGCTACACCTTC. This translates into CASSPWTGANYGYTF.

V and J are TRBV7-6 and TRBJ2-1; 9 nucleotides agree with TRBD1. Germline V gives CDR1 SGHVS, CDR2 FNYEAQ. The CDR3 contains 15 residues. J lost 4 bases, V lost 3 bases, and 4 bases had no gene match. The CDR3 sequence: CASSLGQGSYNEQFF. The DNA for the CDR3 is TGTGCCAGCAGCTTGGGACAGGGTTCTTACAATGAGCAGTTCTTC.

J is TRBJ2-3 and V is TRBV3-1 (or the pseudogene TRBV3-2), with 11 positions matching TRBD2. CDR1 and CDR2 from the germline V gene are LGHDT and YNNKEL (reference sequence). V trimming: 6 bases; J trimming: 0 bases; junction bases outside the gene matches: 5. The CDR3 is made up of 16 amino acids. The CDR3 bases are TGTGCCAGCAGTCGAATAGCGGGGGGGAGCACAGATACGCAGTATTTT. It encodes CASSRIAGGSTDTQYF.

The chain carries TRBV2 and TRBJ1-1; D perhaps matches TRBD1 (6 bases). The ends were cut back, 7 bases at V and 1 base at J, with 13 bases in the middle. Germline values: CDR1 SNHLY, CDR2 FYNNEI. The CDR3 covers 14 residues. Here the CDR3 reads CASKGGFGNTEAFF. In DNA, the CDR3 is TGTGCCAGCAAGGGGGGGTTCGGGAACACTGAAGCTTTCTTT.